This entry lists 30 T cell receptor beta chains sequenced from one sample in a study of T cell repertoires in cytomegalovirus infection. TCRdb re-derived calls from the reads in MiXCR, one entry per CDR3 protein. Here the sample spans roughly 640,000 distinct CDR3 sequences, 20% to 25% being singletons. Sequencing was carried out using CD8+ T cells from PBMCs. Receptors originate from a human donor in good health (CMV status not recorded). Some clones in this sample may be carry-over from other donors' samples.

This clonotype appeared many times. The V and J genes are TRBV6-8 and TRBJ1-5, with 9 bases matching TRBD1. With 8 bases clipped from V and 2 bases from J, the junction kept 7 bases outside the gene matches. The germline V gene has CDR1 MNHGY and CDR2 SAAAGT. The CDR3 runs 15 residues. CDR3: CASCYRDRGNQPQHF. CDR3 DNA: TGTGCCAGCTGCTACCGGGACAGGGGCAATCAGCCCCAGCATTTT.

This clonotype has a handful of counts. This chain links TRBV6-2 or TRBV6-3 with TRBJ2-1, with unresolved D. V lost 6 bases, J lost 6 bases, and 9 bases lay in between. CDR1 is MNHEY and CDR2 is SVGEGT in the germline V gene. The length of the CDR3 is 12 residues. As DNA, the CDR3 is TGTGCCAGCAGCCGTACGATCAATGAGCAGTTCTTC. Encoded protein: CASSRTINEQFF.

The chain is built from TRBV11-2 and TRBJ1-2, with 9 nucleotides matching TRBD1. The CDR3 loop spans 15 amino acids. Germline trimming cut 6 bases from V and 3 bases from J; bases unmatched to any gene: 8. Per the germline V gene, CDR1 is SGHAT and CDR2 is FQNNGV. CDR3 DNA: TGTGCCAGCAGTCTAGGGACAGGGAAAGACTATGGCTACACCTTC. Its translation: CASSLGTGKDYGYTF.

The chain employs TRBV20-1 and TRBJ2-7, with TRBD1 matching 9 bases. This CDR3 is 13 amino acids long. Germline V gene lookup returns CDR1 DFQATT and CDR2 SNEGSKA (reference sequence). Germline trimming cut 2 bases from V and 7 bases from J; bases unmatched to any gene: 6. The CDR3 DNA sequence: TGCAGTGCTAGATGGACAGGGGATCAAGAGCAGTACTTC. Residues: CSARWTGDQEQYF.

The sample holds a few counts of this clonotype. V usage is TRBV7-3 and J usage is TRBJ2-1, with TRBD1 matching over 8 bases. V lost 4 bases, J lost 5 bases, and 7 bases stayed unmatched. CDR1 and CDR2 (germline): SGHTA, FQGTGA. This CDR3 has 15 amino acids. DNA for the CDR3: TGTGCCAGCAGCTCCGGACAGGGTTGGAACAATGAGCAGTTCTTC. Encoded protein: CASSSGQGWNNEQFF.

This clonotype was found many times. The chain couples TRBV25-1 to TRBJ1-2; D is possibly TRBD1 (5 bases). CDR3 size: 15 residues. Per the germline V gene, CDR1 is MGHDK and CDR2 is SYGVNS. V was pared by 1 base and J by 8 bases, with 17 bases between. DNA of the CDR3: TGTGCCAGCAGTGAATTCGACAGCCCACCCTTCGGCTACACCTTC. Amino acids: CASSEFDSPPFGYTF.

The chain joins TRBV10-3 to TRBJ2-1; 12 nucleotides agree with TRBD2. CDR3 size: 15 residues. Germline V gene sequence: CDR1 ENHRY, CDR2 SYGVKD. The ends lost 4 bases at V and 6 bases at J; junction bases unmatched: 4. CDR3 protein: CAISVASGGVNEQFF. The CDR3 coding sequence is TGTGCCATCAGTGTTGCTAGCGGGGGGGTCAATGAGCAGTTCTTC.

The V and J genes are TRBV28 and TRBJ2-7; tentatively, D is TRBD1 (6 bases). Per germline, CDR1 MDHEN and CDR2 SYDVKM. This CDR3 is built from 16 residues. V shed 6 bases and J shed 3 bases, with 21 bases lying between them. CDR3 sequence reads: CASRGVTGDSIYEQYV. The DNA of the CDR3 is TGTGCCAGCAGGGGCGTGACAGGAGATTCGATCTACGAGCAGTACGTC.

V and J are TRBV6-6 and TRBJ2-2, with D maybe TRBD2 (6 bases). CDR1 is MNHNY, CDR2 SVGAGI, per germline (reference sequence). Trimming cost V 6 bases and J 2 bases, with 13 bases left between them. CDR3 length equals 15 residues. CDR3 protein: CASSRSAGNTGELFF. The CDR3 coding sequence is TGTGCCAGCAGCCGGAGCGCGGGAAACACCGGGGAGCTGTTTTTT.

The chain uses TRBV20-1 and TRBJ2-1, with D perhaps matching TRBD1 (6 bases). The CDR3 has 13 amino acids. Per the germline V gene, CDR1 is DFQATT and CDR2 is SNEGSKA (reference sequence). The V end was cut by 3 bases, the J end by 2 bases, with 8 bases between. CDR3 sequence: CSASRGTYNEQFF. The CDR3, as DNA: TGCAGTGCTAGCAGGGGCACCTACAATGAGCAGTTCTTC.

A word on this clonotype: Possible read error: a much larger clone is one base away. The chain uses TRBV7-7 and TRBJ2-1; 10 bases fit TRBD2. Germline loops: CDR1 SSHAT, CDR2 FNYEAQ (reference sequence). This CDR3 spans 15 amino acids. The CDR3 loop reads CASSLAGVAYNEQFF. The CDR3 bases are TGTGCTAGCAGCCTAGCGGGGGTGGCCTACAATGAGCAGTTCTTC.

This clonotype was recorded a few times. This chain links TRBV29-1 with TRBJ2-7; D is undetermined. Germline V gene lookup returns CDR1 SQVTM and CDR2 ANQGSEA. The CDR3 length is 15 residues. The germline V and J ends were trimmed by 1 base and 0 bases, with 13 bases remaining between them. CDR3 loop: CSVEVEGHPSYEQYV. The CDR3 bases are TGCAGCGTTGAAGTTGAAGGGCACCCCTCCTACGAGCAGTACGTC.

This clonotype was picked up many times. V is TRBV7-9 and J is TRBJ2-5; possibly TRBD2 for D (5 bases). CDR1 is SEHNR, CDR2 FQNEAQ, per germline (reference sequence). The CDR3 has 16 residues. The V end was cut by 0 bases, the J end by 1 base, with 12 bases between. CDR3 region: CASSLALVDSQETQYF. The DNA of the CDR3 is TGTGCCAGCAGCTTAGCGCTAGTGGACTCCCAAGAGACCCAGTACTTC. The full variable domain, its missing parts supplied by reference TRBV7-9 and TRBJ2-5, is DTGVSQNPRHKITKRGQNVTFRCDPISEHNRLYWYRQTLGQGPEFLTYFQNEAQLEKSRLLSDRFSAERPKGSFSTLEIQRTEQGDSAMYLCASSLALVDSQETQYFGPGTRLLVL.

This clonotype was detected a few times. J is TRBJ1-5 and V is TRBV6-1; no firm D call. Between the trimmed V and J ends, which lost 2 bases and 0 bases, there was a span of 11 bases. There are 16 residues in the CDR3. CDR1 is MNHNS and CDR2 is SASEGT in the germline V gene. DNA of the CDR3: TGTGCCAGCAGTGAATTTACACCCTATAGCAATCAGCCCCAGCATTTT. This gives the protein CASSEFTPYSNQPQHF.

The chain employs TRBV6-2 or TRBV6-3 and TRBJ1-1; D not certain. This CDR3 is 14 amino acids long. Between the trimmed V and J ends, which lost 5 bases and 6 bases, there was a span of 16 bases. Germline assignment: CDR1 MNHEY and CDR2 SVGEGT. Here the CDR3 reads CASSGTTFEPEAFF. CDR3 sequence (DNA): TGTGCCAGCAGTGGAACTACCTTCGAGCCTGAAGCTTTCTTT.

The gene calls are TRBV6-6 and TRBJ2-7, with D unclear. The V gene's germline CDR1 is MNHNY and CDR2 SVGAGI (reference sequence). This CDR3 is 13 amino acids long. The V and J ends lost 9 bases and 3 bases respectively, with 15 bases between them. The chain's CDR3 is CASSVLSSYEQYF. In DNA, the CDR3 is TGTGCCAGTTCGGTCTTGTCAAGCTACGAGCAGTACTTC.

This chain joins TRBV29-1 and TRBJ1-2; no firm D call. V shed 0 bases and J shed 4 bases, with 12 bases lying between them. The V gene's germline CDR1 is SQVTM and CDR2 ANQGSEA. There are 14 residues in the CDR3. Written as DNA, the CDR3 is TGCAGCGTTGAAGATCAATACGGGTCCTATGGCTACACCTTC. It codes for CSVEDQYGSYGYTF. The full variable domain, in which reference TRBV29-1 and TRBJ1-2 provide the parts outside the CDR3, is SAVISQKPSRDICQRGTSLTIQCQVDSQVTMMFWYRQQPGQSLTLIATANQGSEATYESGFVIDKFPISRPNLTFSTLTVSNMSPEDSSIYLCSVEDQYGSYGYTFGSGTRLTVV.

This clonotype was picked up a small number of times. The chain links TRBV6-5 to TRBJ2-3, with D maybe TRBD1 (6 bases). V dropped 2 bases and J dropped 3 bases, with 15 bases sitting between them. The CDR3 has 16 amino acids. Germline V gene sequence: CDR1 MNHEY, CDR2 SVGAGI. The CDR3 here is CASSYNGGSGTDTQYF. DNA of the CDR3: TGTGCCAGCAGTTACAATGGGGGCTCCGGTACAGATACGCAGTATTTT.

As concerns this clonotype: The junction shows a germline mismatch at one end, possibly a read error. The chain couples TRBV28 to TRBJ2-6; no clear D. The CDR3 totals 14 residues. Germline loops: CDR1 MDHEN, CDR2 SYDVKM. The CDR3 reads CASSSQGGVNVLTF. The DNA for the CDR3 is TGTGCCAGCAGTTCCCAAGGTGGGGTCAACGTCCTGACTTTC.

This clonotype was counted many times. V gene TRBV7-2 combines with J gene TRBJ1-6, with 9 bases aligning to TRBD1. Trimming cost V 3 bases and J 10 bases; bases outside gene matches: 7. CDR1 SGHTA and CDR2 FQGNSA come from the germline V gene. The CDR3 is 15 residues long. CDR3: CASSFTGGDRSPLHF. CDR3 sequence (DNA): TGTGCCAGCAGCTTCACAGGGGGCGATCGGTCACCCCTCCACTTT.

In this sample, this clonotype turned up many times. This rearrangement joins TRBV11-3 to TRBJ2-3; 9 nucleotides agree with TRBD2. V was pared by 5 bases and J by 10 bases, with 13 bases of the junction left unmatched. The CDR3 loop spans 15 amino acids. Germline V gene lookup returns CDR1 SGHNT and CDR2 YENEEA. The CDR3 sequence: CASSPASGGHTAQYF. Here the CDR3 DNA reads TGTGCCAGCAGCCCCGCGAGCGGGGGGCACACGGCGCAGTATTTT.

Remarks on this clonotype: A much larger clone sits a single nucleotide away, making a read error possible. The J gene is TRBJ1-6, the V gene TRBV28, with D possibly matching TRBD1 (5 bases). Germline CDR1 and CDR2: MDHEN and SYDVKM. The CDR3 consists of 15 residues. The V and J ends lost 6 bases and 6 bases respectively, with 15 bases between them. This chain's CDR3 is CASRSRIGVNSPLHF. CDR3 DNA sequence: TGTGCCAGCAGATCACGGATAGGGGTTAATTCACCCCTCCACTTT. Looking up the rest from reference TRBV28 and TRBJ1-6 gives the full variable domain: DVKVTQSSRYLVKRTGEKVFLECVQDMDHENMFWYRQDPGLGLRLIYFSYDVKMKEKGDIPEGYSVSREKKERFSLILESASTNQTSMYLCASRSRIGVNSPLHFGNGTRLTVT.

The table lists this clonotype with many counts. The rearrangement links TRBV7-9 to TRBJ2-3; D may be TRBD1 or TRBD2 (6 bases each). Germline loops: CDR1 SEHNR, CDR2 FQNEAQ (reference sequence). The CDR3 is 14 residues long. Trimming took off 7 bases at V and 4 bases at J, with 15 bases between the two ends. The CDR3 DNA reads as TGTGCCAGCACCCCCGGGGGCTGGGCAGATACGCAGTATTTT. Protein sequence: CASTPGGWADTQYF. The complete variable domain, with remaining parts taken from reference TRBV7-9 and TRBJ2-3, reads DTGVSQNPRHKITKRGQNVTFRCDPISEHNRLYWYRQTLGQGPEFLTYFQNEAQLEKSRLLSDRFSAERPKGSFSTLEIQRTEQGDSAMYLCASTPGGWADTQYFGPGTRLTVL.

The chain recombines TRBV12-3 or TRBV12-4 with TRBJ2-2; the match to TRBD2 covers 9 bases. The length of the CDR3 is 17 residues. The junction had 6 bases not matched to a gene; V was cut back by 2 bases and J by 2 bases. The CDR3 is CASSLRGTSFNTGELFF. The CDR3 region has the DNA TGTGCCAGCAGTTTAAGAGGGACTAGCTTCAACACCGGGGAGCTGTTTTTT.

The CDR3 loop is CAISESSTGARGNTIYF. The CDR3, as DNA: TGTGCCATCAGTGAGTCTTCGACAGGGGCACGTGGAAACACCATATATTTT. The V and J genes are TRBV10-3 and TRBJ1-3, with 8 positions matching TRBD1. The CDR3 loop spans 17 amino acids. The germline V gene encodes CDR1 ENHRY and CDR2 SYGVKD. J lost 3 bases, V lost 0 bases, and 7 bases had no gene match.

The rearrangement links TRBV2 to TRBJ2-7; D gene ambiguous. Germline V gives CDR1 SNHLY, CDR2 FYNNEI. V dropped 0 bases and J dropped 2 bases, with 8 bases sitting between them. The CDR3 is 14 residues long. CDR3 amino acids: CASSEAVGTYEQYF. CDR3 coding DNA: TGTGCCAGCAGTGAAGCAGTCGGAACCTACGAGCAGTACTTC.

This clonotype has ten or more counts. The chain couples TRBV7-6 to TRBJ2-1; D may match TRBD1 or TRBD2 (5 bases each). Germline-derived CDR1 and CDR2 are SGHVS and FNYEAQ. The CDR3 has 15 amino acids. The V and J ends lost 3 bases and 10 bases respectively, with 19 bases between them. CDR3 bases: TGTGCCAGCAGCTTGCCTCCAGGGACGGAAAGGGAGCAGTTCTTC. Translation gives CASSLPPGTEREQFF. Complete variable domain (other parts from reference TRBV7-6 and TRBJ2-1): GAGVSQSPRYKVTKRGQDVALRCDPISGHVSLYWYRQALGQGPEFLTYFNYEAQQDKSGLPNDRFSAERPEGSISTLTIQRTEQRDSAMYRCASSLPPGTEREQFFGPGTRLTVL.

The chain uses TRBV12-3 or TRBV12-4 and TRBJ2-2; D is unresolved. The CDR3 runs 12 residues. V was shortened by 8 bases and J by 4 bases, with 8 bases between the two germline ends. The CDR3 region has the DNA TGTGCCAGCTGTTGGGGCACCGGGGAGCTGTTTTTT. Translation gives CASCWGTGELFF.

In this sample, this clonotype turned up a few times. The V and J genes are TRBV14 and TRBJ1-1, with a possible D match to TRBD1 (6 bases). CDR1 and CDR2 from the germline V gene are SGHDN and FVKESK. The CDR3 totals 17 residues. The V end was cut by 0 bases, the J end by 1 base, with 15 bases between. CDR3 coding DNA: TGTGCCAGCAGCCAAGACTGGGGGGCGAGTAAGAACACTGAAGCTTTCTTT. Its translation is CASSQDWGASKNTEAFF.

V gene TRBV25-1 combines with J gene TRBJ2-6; no clear D. V was clipped by 7 bases and J by 0 bases, with 10 bases between them. From germline, CDR1 is MGHDK and CDR2 SYGVNS. This CDR3 is built from 15 residues. CDR3 in DNA: TGTGCCAGCATAGGGTGGGCCTCTGGGGCCAACGTCCTGACTTTC. Translating gives CASIGWASGANVLTF. The entire variable domain, with the rest obtained from reference TRBV25-1 and TRBJ2-6, is as follows: EADIYQTPRYLVIGTGKKITLECSQTMGHDKMYWYQQDPGMELHLIHYSYGVNSTEKGDLSSESTVSRIRTEHFPLTLESARPSHTSQYLCASIGWASGANVLTFGAGSRLTVL.